These T cell receptor beta chains were read from a single sample in a study of cytomegalovirus exposure and HLA in healthy donors. Measured with immunoSEQ multiplex PCR; TCRdb has only the in-frame clones, and not every one. The repertoire holds around 60,000 clones, with roughly 95% as singletons. Input material: PBMCs. The source is a woman aged 18-29 years in good health and CMV-seropositive. Both conserved end residues are part of each CDR3. A D gene is named only where the DNA matches it firmly. A clone size is listed for some rows: how often the clone was seen (once, few, many), or a class if it is expanded.

d_call,clone_size,v_call,cdr3_length,j_call,cdr3_nt,cdr3_aa
TRBD1,once,TRBV27,17,TRBJ2-1,TGTGCCAGCATCCCAAAAAATACAGGGGTCTTCTACAATGAGCAGTTCTTC,CASIPKNTGVFYNEQFF
.,.,TRBV19,13,TRBJ1-5,TGTGCCAGTAGTTCGGGACACGGACAGCCCCAGCATTTT,CASSSGHGQPQHF
.,.,TRBV6-5,16,TRBJ1-1,TGTGCCAGCAGTTCCTCTGCAGTCCGCATGAACACTGAAGCTTTCTTT,CASSSSAVRMNTEAFF
.,.,TRBV1,16,TRBJ2-2,TGCACCAGCAGAGTTTGGGCGGGAGGGCATACCGGGGAGCTGTTTTTT,CTSRVWAGGHTGELFF
TRBD2,.,TRBV5-4,16,TRBJ2-3,TGTGCCAGCAGGGCTAGCGGGGGGGCGGGCACAGATACGCAGTATTTT,CASRASGGAGTDTQYF
TRBD1,once,TRBV9,14,TRBJ2-7,TGTGCCAGCAGCGTAGGGGGACAGGGGGGCGAGCAGTACTTC,CASSVGGQGGEQYF
.,.,TRBV11-1,14,TRBJ1-5,TGTGCCAGCAGTCTGGGGGGATGGAATCAGCCCCAGCATTTT,CASSLGGWNQPQHF
TRBD1,.,TRBV10-3,15,TRBJ2-1,TGTGCCACCAGTACCGATGGCAGGGGGCTCGATGAGCAGTTCTTC,CATSTDGRGLDEQFF
.,.,TRBV6-6,14,TRBJ2-7,TGTGCCAGCAGCCCGACTAGTAGCTCCTACGAGCAGTACTTC,CASSPTSSSYEQYF
.,.,TRBV11-2,16,TRBJ2-3,TGTGCCAGCAGCTTAGAGGGGACTCAAGGACCAGATACGCAGTATTTT,CASSLEGTQGPDTQYF
.,.,TRBV2,17,TRBJ2-6,TGTGCCAGCAGTGAGTGGACTCTGAGCTCTGGGGCCAACGTCCTGACTTTC,CASSEWTLSSGANVLTF
TRBD1,.,TRBV2,14,TRBJ2-2,TGTGCCAGCAAGACAGGGGGCAAGGCCGGGGAGCTGTTTTTT,CASKTGGKAGELFF
.,.,TRBV9,14,TRBJ2-1,TGTGCCAGCAGCTCCGGACGGATACTAGACGAGCAGTTCTTC,CASSSGRILDEQFF
TRBD2,.,TRBV4-1,22,TRBJ2-1,TGCGCCAGCAGCCAAGTGGGGAAGGGGGGACTAGCGGGCCTCAGGAACTACAATGAGCAGTTCTTC,CASSQVGKGGLAGLRNYNEQFF
TRBD1,.,TRBV6-5,14,TRBJ1-5,TGTGCCAGCAGTCCCGGGACAGATAATCAGCCCCAGCATTTT,CASSPGTDNQPQHF
TRBD1,.,TRBV6-1,14,TRBJ2-7,TGTGCCAGCAGTGAAGGGGACAGGGGGCTCGAGCAGTACTTC,CASSEGDRGLEQYF
TRBD2,few,TRBV18,19,TRBJ2-7,TGTGCCAGCTCACCAATCGAGCGGGGGGAAACCCTCGGGGCCTACGAGCAGTACTTC,CASSPIERGETLGAYEQYF
.,.,TRBV5-6,14,TRBJ2-3,TGTGCCAGCACCCACTCATTTCCCGCAGATACGCAGTATTTT,CASTHSFPADTQYF
.,.,TRBV5-4,14,TRBJ1-4,TGTGCCAGCAGCCCAGGGGCAACTAATGAAAAACTGTTTTTT,CASSPGATNEKLFF
TRBD1,once,TRBV28,13,TRBJ1-1,TGTGCCAGCAGTTTCCACACAGGGGGCAGCGCTTTCTTT,CASSFHTGGSAFF
TRBD2,.,TRBV19,17,TRBJ2-2,TGTGCCAGTAGTATCATGTTCGGCGGGAGGAACGCCGGGGAGCTGTTTTTT,CASSIMFGGRNAGELFF
TRBD1,.,TRBV5-1,15,TRBJ2-1,TGCGCCAGCAGCTTCAGGACAGGGGGCCCGCATGAGCAGTTCTTC,CASSFRTGGPHEQFF
TRBD1,.,TRBV11-1,13,TRBJ2-5,TGTGCCAGCAGCAGAGGGACAGTGGTGACCCAGTACTTC,CASSRGTVVTQYF
.,once,TRBV5-1,17,TRBJ2-6,TGCGCCAGCAGGAAACAGGGTGCTATCTCTGGGGCCAACGTCCTGACTTTC,CASRKQGAISGANVLTF
TRBD2,once,TRBV7-2,13,TRBJ2-7,TGTGCCAGCAGCTCTTACAAGGGACTAGCGGGGACCTTC,CASSSYKGLAGTF
.,.,TRBV7-8,14,TRBJ2-2,TGTGCCAGCAGCTTACTATCCTTCACCGGGGAGCTGTTTTTT,CASSLLSFTGELFF
TRBD2,.,TRBV30,14,TRBJ2-7,TGTGCCTGGGGGAGGGAGAACGGTCAGATCGAGCAGTACTTC,CAWGRENGQIEQYF
TRBD1,.,TRBV5-6,16,TRBJ2-2,TGTGCCAGCAGCTTGGGGACAGGGGTGATCAGCGGGGAGCTGTTTTTT,CASSLGTGVISGELFF
TRBD2,.,TRBV7-8,16,TRBJ2-3,TGTGCCAGCAGCCCGTCCGGGCGGGGGACCACAGATACGCAGTATTTT,CASSPSGRGTTDTQYF
TRBD1,.,TRBV7-8,16,TRBJ1-4,TGTGCCAGCAGTCGGACCTCGGGACAGAGTAATGAAAAACTGTTTTTT,CASSRTSGQSNEKLFF
.,.,TRBV30,13,TRBJ2-5,TGTGCCTGGAGTGCGGTGTACCAAGAGACCCAGTACTTC,CAWSAVYQETQYF
TRBD2,.,TRBV9,17,TRBJ2-7,TGTGCCAGCAGCGAAGACCCGACTAGCGGGAGAGGGGGCGAGCAGTACTTC,CASSEDPTSGRGGEQYF
TRBD2,.,TRBV11-2,13,TRBJ2-5,TGTGCCAGCAGCCGCACGGGGGGGGAGACCCAGTACTTC,CASSRTGGETQYF
.,.,TRBV4-3,14,TRBJ1-1,TGCGCCAGCACTGAACTAGGGGGTGACACTGAAGCTTTCTTT,CASTELGGDTEAFF
.,.,TRBV28,14,TRBJ1-4,TGTGCCAGCAGGACCCAGGGGACTAATGAAAAACTGTTTTTT,CASRTQGTNEKLFF
TRBD1,.,TRBV10-3,16,TRBJ2-2,TGTGCCATCAGTGAGTCGGACAGGGCGAACACCGGGGAGCTGTTTTTT,CAISESDRANTGELFF
.,.,TRBV10-3,15,TRBJ2-1,TGTGCCATCAGTGTACAGGGAGACTCCTACAATGAGCAGTTCTTC,CAISVQGDSYNEQFF
TRBD2,once,TRBV11-2,14,TRBJ2-5,TGTGCCAGCAGACGACTAGCGGGGCAAGAGACCCAGTACTTC,CASRRLAGQETQYF
TRBD2,.,TRBV9,14,TRBJ2-5,TGTGCCAGCGCGACTAGCGGGTTAGGAGAGACCCAGTACTTC,CASATSGLGETQYF
TRBD1,.,TRBV11-1,14,TRBJ2-7,TGTGCCAGCAGCCCGGGGACAGGATCCTACGAGCAGTACTTC,CASSPGTGSYEQYF
.,few,TRBV6-5,12,TRBJ1-1,TGTGCCAGCAGCTACCGGAACACTGAAGCTTTCTTT,CASSYRNTEAFF
TRBD1,once,TRBV4-3,16,TRBJ1-1,TGCGCCAGCAGCCGCGGGACAGGGGTTCGCGACACTGAAGCTTTCTTT,CASSRGTGVRDTEAFF
.,.,TRBV20-1,11,TRBJ1-2,TGCAGCGCACAGGTTCTCTATGGCTACACCTTC,CSAQVLYGYTF
.,.,TRBV19,13,TRBJ1-1,TGTGCCAGTACGACAGGCGGTAACACTGAAGCTTTCTTT,CASTTGGNTEAFF
TRBD1,.,TRBV5-5,16,TRBJ2-7,TGTGCCAGCAGCTTTATTTCCGGGACAGGGACCAACGAGCAGTACTTC,CASSFISGTGTNEQYF
TRBD2,.,TRBV28,17,TRBJ2-1,TGTGCCAGCAGTTATAGTAGGACTAGCGGGTCTTACAATGAGCAGTTCTTC,CASSYSRTSGSYNEQFF
.,.,TRBV27,16,TRBJ1-5,TGTGCCAGCAGTTTAACGGCGGCGGGGGGCAATCAGCCCCAGCATTTT,CASSLTAAGGNQPQHF
TRBD2,.,TRBV10-3,15,TRBJ2-3,TGTGCCATCAGCACGACTAGCGGGGACGCAGATACGCAGTATTTT,CAISTTSGDADTQYF